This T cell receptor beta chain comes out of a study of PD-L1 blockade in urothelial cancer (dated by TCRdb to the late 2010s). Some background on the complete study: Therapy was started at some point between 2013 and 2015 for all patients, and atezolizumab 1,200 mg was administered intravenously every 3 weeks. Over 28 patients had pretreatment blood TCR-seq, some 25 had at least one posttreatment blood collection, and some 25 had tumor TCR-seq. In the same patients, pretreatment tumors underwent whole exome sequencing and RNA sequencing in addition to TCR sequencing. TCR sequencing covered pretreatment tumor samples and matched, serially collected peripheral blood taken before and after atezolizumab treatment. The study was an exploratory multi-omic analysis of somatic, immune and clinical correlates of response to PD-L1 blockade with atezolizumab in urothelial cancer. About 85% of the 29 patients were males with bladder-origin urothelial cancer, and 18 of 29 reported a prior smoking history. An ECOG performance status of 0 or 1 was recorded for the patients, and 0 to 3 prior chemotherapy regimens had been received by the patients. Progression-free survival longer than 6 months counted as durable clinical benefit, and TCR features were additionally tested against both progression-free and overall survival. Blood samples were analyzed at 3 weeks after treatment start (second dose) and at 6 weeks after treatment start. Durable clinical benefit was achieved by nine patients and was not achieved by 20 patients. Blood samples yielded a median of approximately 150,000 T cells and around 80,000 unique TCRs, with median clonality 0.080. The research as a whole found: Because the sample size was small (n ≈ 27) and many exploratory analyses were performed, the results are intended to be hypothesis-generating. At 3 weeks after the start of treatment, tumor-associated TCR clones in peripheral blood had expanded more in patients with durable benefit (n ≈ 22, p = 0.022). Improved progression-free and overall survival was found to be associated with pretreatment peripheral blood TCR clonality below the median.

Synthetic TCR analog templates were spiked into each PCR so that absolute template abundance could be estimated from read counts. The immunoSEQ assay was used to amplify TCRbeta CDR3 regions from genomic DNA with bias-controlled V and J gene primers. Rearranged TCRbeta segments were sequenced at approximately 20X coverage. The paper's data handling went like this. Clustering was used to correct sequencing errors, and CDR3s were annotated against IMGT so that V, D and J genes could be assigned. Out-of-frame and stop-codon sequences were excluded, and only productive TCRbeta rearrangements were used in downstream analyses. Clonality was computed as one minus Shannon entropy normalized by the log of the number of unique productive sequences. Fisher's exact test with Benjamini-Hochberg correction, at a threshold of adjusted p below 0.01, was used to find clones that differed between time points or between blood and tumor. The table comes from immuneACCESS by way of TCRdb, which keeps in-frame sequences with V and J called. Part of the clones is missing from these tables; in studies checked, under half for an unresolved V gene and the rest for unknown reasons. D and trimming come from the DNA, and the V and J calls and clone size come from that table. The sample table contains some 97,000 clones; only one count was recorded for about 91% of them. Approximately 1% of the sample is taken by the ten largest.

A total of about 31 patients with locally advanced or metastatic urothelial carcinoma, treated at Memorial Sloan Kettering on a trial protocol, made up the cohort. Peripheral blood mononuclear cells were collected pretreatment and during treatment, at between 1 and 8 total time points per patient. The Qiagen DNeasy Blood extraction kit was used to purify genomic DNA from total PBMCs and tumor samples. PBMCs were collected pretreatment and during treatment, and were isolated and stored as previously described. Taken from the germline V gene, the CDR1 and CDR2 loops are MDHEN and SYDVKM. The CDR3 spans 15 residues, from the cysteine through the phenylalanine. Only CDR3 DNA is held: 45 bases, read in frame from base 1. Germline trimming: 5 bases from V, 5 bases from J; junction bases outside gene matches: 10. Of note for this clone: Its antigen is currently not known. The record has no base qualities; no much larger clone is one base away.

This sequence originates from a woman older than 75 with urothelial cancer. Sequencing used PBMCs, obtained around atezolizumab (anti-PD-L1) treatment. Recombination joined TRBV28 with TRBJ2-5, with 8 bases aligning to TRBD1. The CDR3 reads CASSSARTGYETQYF. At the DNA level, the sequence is TGTGCCAGCAGTAGCGCTAGGACAGGGTACGAGACCCAGTACTTC.